This T cell receptor (beta chain) came from a study of T-cell reconstitution after alpha-beta-depleted transplantation in children listed by TCRdb under 2016. With respect to the entire study: The study quantitatively tracked T-cell immune reconstitution after TCRalphabeta/CD19-depleted allogeneic hematopoietic cell transplantation in children using TCR repertoire profiling.

The germline V gene encodes CDR1 DFQATT and CDR2 SNEGSKA (reference sequence). From its cysteine to its phenylalanine, the CDR3 spans 12 amino acids. Of all the DNA, just the CDR3 is kept, 36 bases in frame from base 1. V lost 0 bases and J lost 4 bases; the stretch between them is 6 bases long. The library was produced with PCR. The run used an Illumina HiSeq 2500. TCR library preparation used molecular barcoding, with unique molecular identifiers applied to normalize quantification of the TCRbeta repertoire. In TCRdb, the public reads were trimmed at Q25 with fastp and aligned with MiXCR, with productive beta chains retained. Duplicate CDR3 protein sequences are folded into a single record with the most common DNA and genes. Here the sample has around 450,000 distinct CDR3 sequences; roughly a tenth occur a single time. The ten largest make up just over 2% of the sample. Many counts were recorded for this clonotype. What this receptor recognizes is not known. Base qualities are not at hand, and no much larger clone is one base apart.

In the paper's terms, the treatment or condition label means: allogeneic hematopoietic cell transplantation with graft depleted of TCRalphabeta T cells and CD19 B cells. Transplant recipients were children who received TCRalphabeta/CD19-depleted allogeneic hematopoietic cell grafts. The study at large found these results: Over subsequent months, a decline in hyperexpanded clone frequencies was noted, and after one year, T-cell counts and TCRbeta diversity were mostly ascribed to newly produced T cells. About two months after transplant, the apparently early recovery of alphabetaT-cell counts reportedly depended on just several hundred clones that had expanded rapidly and came from non-depleted graft cells. In some patients, the high TCRbeta diversity seen at day 60 was put down to recipient T cells and intrathymic progenitors that had survived conditioning.

Sequences were derived from PBMCs, sampled before TCRalphabeta/CD19-depleted stem cell transplant. The V and J segments used are TRBV20-1 and TRBJ1-2; the D gene assignment is ambiguous. The receptor comes from a child aged 2-15 years with inherited bone marrow failure, due to receive a stem cell transplant. The base sequence is TGCAGTGCTAGAGATTGGGTCTATGGCTACACCTTC. It encodes CSARDWVYGYTF.